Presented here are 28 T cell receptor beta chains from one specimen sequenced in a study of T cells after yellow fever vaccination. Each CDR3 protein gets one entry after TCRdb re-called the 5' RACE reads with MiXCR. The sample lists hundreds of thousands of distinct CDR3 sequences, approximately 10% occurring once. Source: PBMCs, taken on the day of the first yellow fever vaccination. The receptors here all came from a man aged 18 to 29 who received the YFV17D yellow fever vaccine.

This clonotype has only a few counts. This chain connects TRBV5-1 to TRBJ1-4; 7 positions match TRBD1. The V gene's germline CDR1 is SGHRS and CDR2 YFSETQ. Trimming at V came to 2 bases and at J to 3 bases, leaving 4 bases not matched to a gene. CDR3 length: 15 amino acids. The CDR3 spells CASSFTGVPNEKLFF. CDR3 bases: TGCGCCAGCAGCTTTACAGGGGTCCCTAATGAAAAACTGTTTTTT.

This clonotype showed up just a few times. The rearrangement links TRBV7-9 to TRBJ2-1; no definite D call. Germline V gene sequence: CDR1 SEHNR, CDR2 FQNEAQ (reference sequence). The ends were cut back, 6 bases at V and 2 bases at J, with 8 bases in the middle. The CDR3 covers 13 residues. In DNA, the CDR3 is TGTGCCAGCAGTCAGTGGGCCTACAATGAGCAGTTCTTC. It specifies CASSQWAYNEQFF.

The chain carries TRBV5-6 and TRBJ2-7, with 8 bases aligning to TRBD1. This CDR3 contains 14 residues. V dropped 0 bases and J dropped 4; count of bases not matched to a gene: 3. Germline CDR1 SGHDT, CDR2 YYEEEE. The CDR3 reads CASSLGTGMYEQYF. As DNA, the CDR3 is TGTGCCAGCAGCTTGGGGACAGGGATGTACGAGCAGTACTTC.

CDR3 protein: CASSLGLGQRETQYF. CDR3 coding DNA: TGTGCCAGCAGTTTAGGACTGGGTCAGCGAGAGACCCAGTACTTC. The rearrangement uses TRBV12-3 or TRBV12-4 and TRBJ2-5; D unclear. Trimming cost V 1 base and J 4 bases, with 13 bases left between them. The length of the CDR3 is 15 residues.

The CDR3 protein is CASSQFGKGTSYEQYF. The CDR3 DNA is TGCGCCAGCAGTCAATTCGGGAAGGGGACCTCCTACGAGCAGTACTTC. This chain links TRBV23-1 with TRBJ2-7; D might be TRBD1 or TRBD2, each matching 5 bases. TRBV23-1 falls under the ORF class, with uncertain function. There are 16 residues in the CDR3. V lost 1 base, J lost 0 bases, and 13 bases lay in between.

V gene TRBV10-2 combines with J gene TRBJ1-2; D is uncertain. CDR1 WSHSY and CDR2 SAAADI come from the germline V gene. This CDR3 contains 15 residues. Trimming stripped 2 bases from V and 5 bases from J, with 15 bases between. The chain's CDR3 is CASSEIAREAYGYTF. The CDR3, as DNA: TGCGCCAGCAGTGAGATAGCGCGGGAGGCTTATGGCTACACCTTC.

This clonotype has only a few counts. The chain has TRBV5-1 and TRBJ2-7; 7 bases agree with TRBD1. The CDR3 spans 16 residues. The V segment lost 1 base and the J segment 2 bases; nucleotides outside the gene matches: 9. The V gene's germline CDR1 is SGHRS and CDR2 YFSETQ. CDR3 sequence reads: CASSLQPGQRPYEQYV. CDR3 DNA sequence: TGCGCCAGCAGCTTGCAACCGGGACAGCGCCCCTACGAGCAGTACGTC.

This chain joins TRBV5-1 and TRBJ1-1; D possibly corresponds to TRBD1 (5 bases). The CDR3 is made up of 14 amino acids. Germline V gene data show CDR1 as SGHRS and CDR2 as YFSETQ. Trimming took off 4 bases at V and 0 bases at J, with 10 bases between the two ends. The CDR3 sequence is CASSQGRVNTEAFF. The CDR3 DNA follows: TGCGCCAGCAGCCAGGGACGAGTGAACACTGAAGCTTTCTTT.

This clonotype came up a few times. CDR3 loop: CSAPDRVTDTQYF. The CDR3 region has the DNA TGCAGTGCTCCGGACAGGGTGACAGATACGCAGTATTTT. The chain links TRBV20-1 to TRBJ2-3, with 8 bases lining up with TRBD1. Germline V CDR1 and CDR2: DFQATT, SNEGSKA (reference sequence). The ends lost 5 bases at V and 3 bases at J; junction bases unmatched: 4. The CDR3 runs 13 residues.

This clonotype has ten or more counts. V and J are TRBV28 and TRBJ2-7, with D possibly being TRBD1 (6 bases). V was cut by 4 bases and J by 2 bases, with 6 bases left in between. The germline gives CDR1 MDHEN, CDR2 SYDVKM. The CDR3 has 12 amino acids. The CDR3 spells CASSWGPYEQYV. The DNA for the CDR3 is TGTGCCAGCAGTTGGGGGCCCTACGAGCAGTACGTC.

CDR3 DNA: TGTGCCAGCAGCTTGTTTTTGGGTGATGGCTACACCTTC. Translated: CASSLFLGDGYTF. The rearrangement joins TRBV5-4 to TRBJ1-2; no definite D call. The CDR3 runs 13 residues. Germline V CDR1 and CDR2: SGHNT, YYREEE (reference sequence). Trimming shortened V by 1 base and J by 6 bases, and 10 bases separated the two germline ends.

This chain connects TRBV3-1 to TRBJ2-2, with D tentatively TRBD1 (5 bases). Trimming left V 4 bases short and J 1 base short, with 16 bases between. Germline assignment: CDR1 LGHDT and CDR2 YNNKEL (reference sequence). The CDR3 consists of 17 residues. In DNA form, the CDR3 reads TGTGCCAGCAGCCCTCCAACCGCCAGGGAGAACACCGGGGAGCTGTTTTTT. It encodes CASSPPTARENTGELFF.

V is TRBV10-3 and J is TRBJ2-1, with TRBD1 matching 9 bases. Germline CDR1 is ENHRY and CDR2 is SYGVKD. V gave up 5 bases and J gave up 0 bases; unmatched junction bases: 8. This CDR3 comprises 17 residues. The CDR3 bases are TGTGCCATCAGTCCATTGGACAGGGGTAGCTCCTACAATGAGCAGTTCTTC. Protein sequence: CAISPLDRGSSYNEQFF.

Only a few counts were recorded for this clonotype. CDR3 coding DNA: TGTGCCAGCAGCTTGGCGACGGGAGCGGAAGAGCAGTTCTTC. This sequence encodes CASSLATGAEEQFF. The chain is built from TRBV5-4 and TRBJ2-1; D is perhaps TRBD2 (6 bases). V was clipped by 0 bases and J by 10 bases, with 14 bases between them. CDR1 is SGHNT, CDR2 YYREEE, per germline (reference sequence). The CDR3 has 14 amino acids.

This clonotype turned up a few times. The CDR3 region is CASSHASRGTEAFF. DNA of the CDR3: TGCGCCAGCAGCCATGCATCCAGGGGGACTGAAGCTTTCTTT. The chain has TRBV4-1 and TRBJ1-1; 7 bases map to TRBD1. The V gene's germline CDR1 is MGHRA and CDR2 YSYEKL. The CDR3 has 14 residues. V was pared by 3 bases and J by 5 bases, with 6 bases of the junction left unmatched.

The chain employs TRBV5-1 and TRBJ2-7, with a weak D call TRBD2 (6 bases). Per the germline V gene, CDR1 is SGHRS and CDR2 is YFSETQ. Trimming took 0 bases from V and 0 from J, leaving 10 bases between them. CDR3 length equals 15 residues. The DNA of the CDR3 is TGCGCCAGCAGCTTGGGGGGGGACGGCTCCTACGAGCAGTACGTC. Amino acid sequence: CASSLGGDGSYEQYV.

The CDR3 reads CASSQGQTGRNEKLFF. The CDR3 DNA is TGTGCCAGCAGTCAAGGACAGACGGGGCGCAATGAAAAACTGTTTTTT. The V call is TRBV27, the J call TRBJ1-4, with a possible D match to TRBD1 (6 bases). CDR1 and CDR2 (germline): MNHEY, SMNVEV (reference sequence). CDR3 length: 16 residues. V was shortened by 5 bases and J by 5 bases, with 18 bases between the two germline ends.

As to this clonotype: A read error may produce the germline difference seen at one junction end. The CDR3 is CSARKGQETQNF. CDR3 coding DNA: TGCAGTGCTAGAAAGGGTCAAGAGACCCAGAACTTC. J is TRBJ2-5 and V is TRBV20-1; D gene uncertain. The CDR3 sequence is 12 residues long. In germline, CDR1 is DFQATT, CDR2 SNEGSKA (reference sequence).

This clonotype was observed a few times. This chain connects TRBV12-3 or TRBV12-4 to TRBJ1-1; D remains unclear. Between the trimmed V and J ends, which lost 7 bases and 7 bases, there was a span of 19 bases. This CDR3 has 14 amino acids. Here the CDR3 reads CASKVTPVGGEAFF. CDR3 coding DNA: TGTGCCAGCAAGGTGACCCCGGTCGGCGGTGAAGCTTTCTTT.

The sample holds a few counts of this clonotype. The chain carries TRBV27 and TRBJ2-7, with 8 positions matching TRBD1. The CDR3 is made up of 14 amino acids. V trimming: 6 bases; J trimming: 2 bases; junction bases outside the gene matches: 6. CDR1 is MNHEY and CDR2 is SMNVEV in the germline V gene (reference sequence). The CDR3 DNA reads TGTGCCAGCAGATCAGGGGGCTGGGCCTACGAGCAGTACTTC. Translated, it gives CASRSGGWAYEQYF.

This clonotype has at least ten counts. In nucleotides, the CDR3 is TGTGCCAGCAGCCAACACAAAATTGACAGGGCCCAAGAGACCCAGTACTTC. This sequence encodes CASSQHKIDRAQETQYF. The rearrangement links TRBV7-9 to TRBJ2-5; 7 bases align to TRBD1. Germline lookup yields CDR1 SEHNR and CDR2 FQNEAQ (reference sequence). The CDR3 length is 17 residues. The V segment lost 5 bases and the J segment 1 base; nucleotides outside the gene matches: 13. Variable domain in full (rest from reference TRBV7-9 and TRBJ2-5): DTGVSQNPRHKITKRGQNVTFRCDPISEHNRLYWYRQTLGQGPEFLTYFQNEAQLEKSRLLSDRFSAERPKGSFSTLEIQRTEQGDSAMYLCASSQHKIDRAQETQYFGPGTRLLVL.

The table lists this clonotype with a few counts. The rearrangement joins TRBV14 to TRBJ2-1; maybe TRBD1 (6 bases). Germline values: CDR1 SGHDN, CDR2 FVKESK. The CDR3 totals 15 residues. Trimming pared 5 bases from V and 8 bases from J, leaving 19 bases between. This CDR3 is CASSIPGTSSHEQFF. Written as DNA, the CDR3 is TGTGCCAGCAGCATACCCGGGACATCGAGCCATGAGCAGTTCTTC.

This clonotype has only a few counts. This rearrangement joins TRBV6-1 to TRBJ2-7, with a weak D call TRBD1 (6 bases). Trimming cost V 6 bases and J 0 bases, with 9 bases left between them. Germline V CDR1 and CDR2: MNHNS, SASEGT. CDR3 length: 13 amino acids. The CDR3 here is CASRGHISYEQYV. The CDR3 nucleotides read TGTGCCAGCAGGGGACACATCTCCTACGAGCAGTACGTC.

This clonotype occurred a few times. The chain's CDR3 is CASRPYPNRGKSADTQYF. The CDR3 nucleotides are TGCGCCAGCAGACCTTACCCAAACAGGGGAAAGTCAGCAGATACGCAGTATTTT. V is TRBV5-1 and J is TRBJ2-3, with 7 bases that match TRBD1. The trim removed 5 bases at V and 4 bases at J, leaving 19 bases unmatched. The CDR3 covers 18 residues. From germline, CDR1 is SGHRS and CDR2 YFSETQ.

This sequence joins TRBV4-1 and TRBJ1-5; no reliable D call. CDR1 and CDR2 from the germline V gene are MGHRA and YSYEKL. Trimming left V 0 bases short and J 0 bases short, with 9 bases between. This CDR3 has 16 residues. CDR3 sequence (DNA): TGCGCCAGCAGCCAAGACACAGACCGTAGCAATCAGCCCCAGCATTTT. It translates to CASSQDTDRSNQPQHF.

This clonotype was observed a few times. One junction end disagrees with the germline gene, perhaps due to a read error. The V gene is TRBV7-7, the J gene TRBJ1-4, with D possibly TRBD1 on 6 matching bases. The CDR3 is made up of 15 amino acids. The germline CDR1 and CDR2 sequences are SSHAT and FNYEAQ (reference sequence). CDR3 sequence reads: CASSLTGQVNEKLFF. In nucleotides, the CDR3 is TGTGCTAGCAGCTTAACAGGGCAAGTTAATGAAAAACTGTTTTTT. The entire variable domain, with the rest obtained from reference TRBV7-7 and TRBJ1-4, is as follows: GAGVSQSPRYKVTKRGQDVTLRCDPISSHATLYWYQQALGQGPEFLTYFNYEAQPDKSGLPSDRFSAERPEGSISTLTIQRTEQRDSAMYRCASSLTGQVNEKLFFGSGTQLSVL.

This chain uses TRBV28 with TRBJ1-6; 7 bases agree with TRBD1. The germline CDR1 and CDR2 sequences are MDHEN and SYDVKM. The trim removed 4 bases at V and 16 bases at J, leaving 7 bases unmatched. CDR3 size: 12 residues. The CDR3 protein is CASSSPLDRLHF. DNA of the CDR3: TGTGCCAGCAGTTCGCCCTTGGACAGGCTCCACTTT.

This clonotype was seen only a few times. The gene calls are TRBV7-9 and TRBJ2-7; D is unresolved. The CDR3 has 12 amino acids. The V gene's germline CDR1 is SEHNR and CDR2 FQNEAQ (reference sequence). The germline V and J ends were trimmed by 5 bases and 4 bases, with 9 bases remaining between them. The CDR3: CASSKQIYEQYF. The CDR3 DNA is TGTGCCAGCAGCAAACAGATTTACGAGCAGTACTTC.